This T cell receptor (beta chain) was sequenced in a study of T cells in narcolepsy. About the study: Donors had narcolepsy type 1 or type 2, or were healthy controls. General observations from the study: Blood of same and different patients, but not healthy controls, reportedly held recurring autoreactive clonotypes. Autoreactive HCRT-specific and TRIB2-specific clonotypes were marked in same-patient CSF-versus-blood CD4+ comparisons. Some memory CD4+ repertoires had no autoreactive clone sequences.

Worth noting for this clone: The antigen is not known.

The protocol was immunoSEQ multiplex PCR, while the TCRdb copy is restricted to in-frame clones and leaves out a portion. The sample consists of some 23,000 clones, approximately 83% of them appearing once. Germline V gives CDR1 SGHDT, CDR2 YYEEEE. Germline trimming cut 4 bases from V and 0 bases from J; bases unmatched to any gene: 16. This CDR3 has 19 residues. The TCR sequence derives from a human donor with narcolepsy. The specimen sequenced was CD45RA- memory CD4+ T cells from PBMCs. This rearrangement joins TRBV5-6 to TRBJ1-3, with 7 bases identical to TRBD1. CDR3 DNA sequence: TGTGCCAGCAGCCGCCTTGTCCCCTATCAGGGGGACTCTGGAAACACCATATATTTT. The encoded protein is CASSRLVPYQGDSGNTIYF.